This TCR beta chain emerged from a study of blood T cell repertoires in COVID-19. Original processing methods: Scientists estimated how many nucleated cells there were by amplifying reference gene primers. Sequencing was performed with immunoSEQ multiplex PCR; in TCRdb, only in-frame clones are kept and a portion is missing. V, J and clone size derive from that table, while D and trimming were established from the DNA sequence. Of about 15,000 clones listed, 85% to 90% are singletons. This clone was seen just once. After removal of 0 bases from V and 3 bases from J, the junction contained 0 bases not matched to a gene. Germline lookup yields CDR1 SGHVS and CDR2 FQNEAQ. The CDR3 sequence is 14 residues long.

This chain uses TRBV7-8 with TRBJ2-7, with 9 bases fitting TRBD1. The clonotype was recovered from a human donor in a cohort sampled during active COVID-19. Input material: peripheral blood. The CDR3 loop is CASSLAGQGYEQYF. The CDR3 nucleotides are TGTGCCAGCAGCTTAGCGGGACAGGGCTACGAGCAGTACTTC.